Included here is one TCR beta chain sequence, with context. These data originate in a study of blood T cell repertoires in COVID-19. Study in general: The origin of the acute and convalescent COVID-19 samples was the United States, Italy and Spain. The analysed material was cDNA or gDNA that came from T cells, B-cell-depleted T cells, or PBMCs.

In the original analysis: The authors estimated nucleated cell counts from reference gene primer amplification. The assay was immunoSEQ multiplex PCR, and TCRdb's table has in-frame clones only and misses some. Clone size and the V and J calls come from that table; the DNA yielded D and trimming. This table holds 110,000 to 150,000 clones, approximately 84% found once. Deletions cut 5 bases from V and 5 bases from J, with 13 bases between. Germline V gene data show CDR1 as MDHEN and CDR2 as SYDVKM. The CDR3 contains 14 residues. The chain couples TRBV28 to TRBJ2-1, with D perhaps TRBD1 (5 bases). This sequence was found in a woman aged 55 to 70 with acute or convalescent COVID-19. The sequencing sample was made of peripheral blood. CDR3 in amino acids: CASSPSGRNNEQFF. In DNA form, the CDR3 reads TGTGCCAGCAGTCCCTCAGGGCGGAACAATGAGCAGTTCTTC.